The sequence of this T cell receptor beta chain was determined in a study of control samples from healthy donors and cancer patients. V lost 2 bases to trimming and J lost 0 bases, with 15 bases between them. Germline CDR1 is SGHTA and CDR2 is FQGNSA. The length of the CDR3 is 17 residues. This clone appeared once. Clones were sequenced by immunoSEQ multiplex PCR, and TCRdb holds only the in-frame ones, with some missing. The profile covers about 89,000 clones, with more than 75% appearing a single time and about 2.1% taken by the ten largest. Sequenced material: blood. The receptor was derived from a woman in her thirties or forties in good health. The rearrangement joins TRBV7-2 to TRBJ2-3; possible D gene TRBD2, 7 bases. The CDR3 sequence: CASSLIAGAGSTDTQYF. The CDR3 DNA reads as TGTGCCAGCAGCTTAATTGCGGGGGCCGGTAGCACAGATACGCAGTATTTT.